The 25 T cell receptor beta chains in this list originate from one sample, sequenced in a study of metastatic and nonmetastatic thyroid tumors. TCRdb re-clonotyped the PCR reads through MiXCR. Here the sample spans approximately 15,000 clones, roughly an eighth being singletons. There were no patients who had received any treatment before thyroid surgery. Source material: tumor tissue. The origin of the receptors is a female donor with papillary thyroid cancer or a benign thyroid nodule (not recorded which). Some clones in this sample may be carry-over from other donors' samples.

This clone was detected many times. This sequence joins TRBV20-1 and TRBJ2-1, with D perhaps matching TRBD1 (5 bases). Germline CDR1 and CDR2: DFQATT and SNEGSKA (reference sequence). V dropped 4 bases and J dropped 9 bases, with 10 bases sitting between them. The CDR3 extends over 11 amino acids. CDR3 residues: CSATRRVEQFF. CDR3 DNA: TGCAGTGCTACGCGCAGGGTTGAGCAGTTCTTC.

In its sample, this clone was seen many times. CDR3 residues: CASTTTGRGTEAFF. DNA for the CDR3: TGTGCCAGCACCACTACAGGGCGGGGGACTGAAGCTTTCTTT. This chain uses TRBV12-3 or TRBV12-4 with TRBJ1-1; D perhaps matches TRBD1 (6 bases). V gave up 7 bases and J gave up 5 bases, with 17 bases separating them. CDR3 length: 14 residues.

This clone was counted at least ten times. The DNA of the CDR3 is TGTGCCAGCAGACCATCGGGACCTCGCACAGATACGCAGTATTTT. It translates to CASRPSGPRTDTQYF. This chain uses TRBV7-3 with TRBJ2-3; D may match TRBD1 or TRBD2 (5 bases each). Deletions cut 6 bases from V and 1 base from J, with 14 bases between. CDR1 is SGHTA, CDR2 FQGTGA, per germline. This CDR3 spans 15 amino acids.

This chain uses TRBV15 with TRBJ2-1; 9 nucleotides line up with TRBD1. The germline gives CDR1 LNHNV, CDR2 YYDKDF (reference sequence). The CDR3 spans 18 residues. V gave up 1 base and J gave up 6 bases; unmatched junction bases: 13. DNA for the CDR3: TGTGCCACCAGCAGAGCCCTCGTCACCGGGACAGGGAGCAATGAGCAGTTCTTC. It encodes CATSRALVTGTGSNEQFF. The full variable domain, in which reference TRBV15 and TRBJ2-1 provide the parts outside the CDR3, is DAMVIQNPRYQVTQFGKPVTLSCSQTLNHNVMYWYQQKSSQAPKLLFHYYDKDFNNEADTPDNFQSRRPNTSFCFLDIRSPGLGDTAMYLCATSRALVTGTGSNEQFFGPGTRLTVL.

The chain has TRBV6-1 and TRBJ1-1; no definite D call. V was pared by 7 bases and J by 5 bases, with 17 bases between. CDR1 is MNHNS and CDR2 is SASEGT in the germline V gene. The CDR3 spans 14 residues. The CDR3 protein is CASKRTRRSTEAFF. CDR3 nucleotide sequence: TGTGCCAGCAAACGGACTCGGCGAAGTACTGAAGCTTTCTTT.

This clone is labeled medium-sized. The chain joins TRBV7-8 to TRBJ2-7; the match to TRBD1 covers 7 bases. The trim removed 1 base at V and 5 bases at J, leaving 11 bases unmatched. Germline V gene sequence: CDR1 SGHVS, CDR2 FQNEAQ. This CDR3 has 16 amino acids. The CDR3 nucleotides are TGTGCCAGCAGCTTAGTACCAAGGGGACAGCCCCACGAGCAGTACTTC. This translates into CASSLVPRGQPHEQYF. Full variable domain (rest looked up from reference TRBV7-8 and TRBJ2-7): GAGVSQSPRYKVAKRGQDVALRCDPISGHVSLFWYQQALGQGPEFLTYFQNEAQLDKSGLPSDRFFAERPEGSVSTLKIQRTQQEDSAVYLCASSLVPRGQPHEQYFGPGTRLTVT.

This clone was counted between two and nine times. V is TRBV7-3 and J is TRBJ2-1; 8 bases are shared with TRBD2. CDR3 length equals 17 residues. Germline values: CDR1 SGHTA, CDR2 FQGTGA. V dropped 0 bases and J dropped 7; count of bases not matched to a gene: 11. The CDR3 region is CASSLTWGSGEANEQFF. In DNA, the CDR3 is TGTGCCAGCAGCTTAACTTGGGGTAGCGGGGAGGCAAATGAGCAGTTCTTC.

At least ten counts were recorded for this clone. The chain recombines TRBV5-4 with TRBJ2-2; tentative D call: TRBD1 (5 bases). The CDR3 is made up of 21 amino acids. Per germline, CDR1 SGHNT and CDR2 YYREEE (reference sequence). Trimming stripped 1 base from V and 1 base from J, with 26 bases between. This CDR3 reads CASSLSPVWTNRLRNTGELFF. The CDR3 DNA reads TGTGCCAGCAGCTTGTCCCCGGTTTGGACAAATAGACTTCGGAACACCGGGGAGCTGTTTTTT. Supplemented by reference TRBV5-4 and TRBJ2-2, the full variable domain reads ETGVTQSPTHLIKTRGQQVTLRCSSQSGHNTVSWYQQALGQGPQFIFQYYREEENGRGNFPPRFSGLQFPNYSSELNVNALELDDSALYLCASSLSPVWTNRLRNTGELFFGEGSRLTVL.

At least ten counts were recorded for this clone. This chain's CDR3 is CASSLIYGNEQFF. The CDR3, as DNA: TGTGCCAGCAGCTTAATCTACGGCAATGAGCAGTTCTTC. The V and J genes are TRBV7-3 and TRBJ2-1; D not certain. The germline gives CDR1 SGHTA, CDR2 FQGTGA. Trimming took off 1 base at V and 6 bases at J, with 7 bases between the two ends. The CDR3 has 13 amino acids. Full variable domain (remainder filled in from reference TRBV7-3 and TRBJ2-1): GAGVSQTPSNKVTEKGKYVELRCDPISGHTALYWYRQSLGQGPEFLIYFQGTGAADDSGLPNDRFFAVRPEGSVSTLKIQRTERGDSAVYLCASSLIYGNEQFFGPGTRLTVL.

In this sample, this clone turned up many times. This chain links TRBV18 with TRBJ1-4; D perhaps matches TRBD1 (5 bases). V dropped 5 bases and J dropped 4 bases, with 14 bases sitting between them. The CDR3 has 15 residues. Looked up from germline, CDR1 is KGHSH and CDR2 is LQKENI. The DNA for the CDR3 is TGTGCCAGCTCAAACGGGGGGAAGAATAATGAAAAACTGTTTTTT. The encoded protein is CASSNGGKNNEKLFF. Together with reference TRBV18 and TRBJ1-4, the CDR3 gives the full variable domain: NAGVMQNPRHLVRRRGQEARLRCSPMKGHSHVYWYRQLPEEGLKFMVYLQKENIIDESGMPKERFSAEFPKEGPSILRIQQVVRGDSAAYFCASSNGGKNNEKLFFGSGTQLSVL.

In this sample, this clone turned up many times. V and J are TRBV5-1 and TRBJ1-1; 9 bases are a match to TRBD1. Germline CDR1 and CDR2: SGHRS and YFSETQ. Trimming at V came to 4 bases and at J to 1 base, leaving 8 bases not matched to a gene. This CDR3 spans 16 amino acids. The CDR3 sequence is CASSLGDRAQNTEAFF. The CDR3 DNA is TGCGCCAGCAGCCTCGGGGACAGGGCGCAGAACACTGAAGCTTTCTTT.

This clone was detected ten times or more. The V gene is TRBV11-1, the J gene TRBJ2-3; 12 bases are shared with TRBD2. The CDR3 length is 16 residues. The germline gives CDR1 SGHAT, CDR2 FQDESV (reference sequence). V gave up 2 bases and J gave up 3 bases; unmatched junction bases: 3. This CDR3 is CASSLPGLAGTDTQYF. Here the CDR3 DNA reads TGTGCCAGCAGCTTACCCGGACTAGCGGGAACAGATACGCAGTATTTT.

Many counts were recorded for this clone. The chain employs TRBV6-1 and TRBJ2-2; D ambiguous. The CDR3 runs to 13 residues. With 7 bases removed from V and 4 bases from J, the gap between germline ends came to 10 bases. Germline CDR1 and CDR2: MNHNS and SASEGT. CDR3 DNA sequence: TGTGCCAGCAAGATTCACTTCACCGGGGAGCTGTTTTTT. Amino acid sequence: CASKIHFTGELFF.

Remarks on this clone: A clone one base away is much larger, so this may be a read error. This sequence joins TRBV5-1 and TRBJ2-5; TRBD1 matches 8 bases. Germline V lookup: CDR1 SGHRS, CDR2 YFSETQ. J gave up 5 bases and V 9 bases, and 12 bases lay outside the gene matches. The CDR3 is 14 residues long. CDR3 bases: TGCGCCAACAGTTCAGGGGGCATGCGGGAGACCCAGTACTTC. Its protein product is CANSSGGMRETQYF. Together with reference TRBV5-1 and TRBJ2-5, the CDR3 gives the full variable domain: KAGVTQTPRYLIKTRGQQVTLSCSPISGHRSVSWYQQTPGQGLQFLFEYFSETQRNKGNFPGRFSGRQFSNSRSEMNVSTLELGDSALYLCANSSGGMRETQYFGPGTRLLVL.

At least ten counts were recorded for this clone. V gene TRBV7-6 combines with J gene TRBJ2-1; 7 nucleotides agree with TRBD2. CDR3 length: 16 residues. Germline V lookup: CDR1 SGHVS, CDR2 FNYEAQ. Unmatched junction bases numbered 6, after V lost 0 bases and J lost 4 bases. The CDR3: CASSLATAGTYNEQFF. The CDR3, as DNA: TGTGCCAGCAGCTTAGCCACAGCGGGGACTTACAATGAGCAGTTCTTC.

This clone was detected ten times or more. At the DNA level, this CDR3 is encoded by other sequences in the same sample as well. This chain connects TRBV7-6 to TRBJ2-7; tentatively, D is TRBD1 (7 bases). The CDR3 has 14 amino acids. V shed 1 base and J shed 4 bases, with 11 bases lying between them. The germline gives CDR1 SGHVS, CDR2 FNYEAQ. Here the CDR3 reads CASSLDAGGYEQYF. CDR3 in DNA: TGTGCCAGCAGCTTAGATGCAGGGGGGTACGAGCAGTACTTC.

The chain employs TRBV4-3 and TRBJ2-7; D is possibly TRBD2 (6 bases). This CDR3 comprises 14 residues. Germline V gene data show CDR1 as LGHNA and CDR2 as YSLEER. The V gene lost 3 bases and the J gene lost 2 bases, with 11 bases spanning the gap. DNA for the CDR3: TGCGCCAGCAGCCAGCAGGCGGGACCCTACGAGCAGTACTTC. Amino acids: CASSQQAGPYEQYF.

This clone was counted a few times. CDR3 bases: TGTGCCAGCAGTCCCCTCGGGCGGGGACTAGCGGACTACAATGAGCAGTTCTTC. This sequence encodes CASSPLGRGLADYNEQFF. V usage is TRBV6-6 and J usage is TRBJ2-1, with 11 bases aligning to TRBD2. From germline, CDR1 is MNHNY and CDR2 SVGAGI (reference sequence). There are 18 residues in the CDR3. V lost 5 bases to trimming and J lost 3 bases; unmatched junction nucleotides: 12.

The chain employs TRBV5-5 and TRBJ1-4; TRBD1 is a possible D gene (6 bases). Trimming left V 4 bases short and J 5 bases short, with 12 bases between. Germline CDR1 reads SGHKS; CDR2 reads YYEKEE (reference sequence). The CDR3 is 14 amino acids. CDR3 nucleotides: TGTGCCAGCAGCACCACAGGGTCAAATGAAAAACTGTTTTTT. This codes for CASSTTGSNEKLFF.

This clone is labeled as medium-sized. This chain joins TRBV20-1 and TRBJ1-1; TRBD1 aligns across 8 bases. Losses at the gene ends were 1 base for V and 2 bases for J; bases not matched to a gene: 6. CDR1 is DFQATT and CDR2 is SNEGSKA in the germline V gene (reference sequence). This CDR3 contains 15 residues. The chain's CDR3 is CSARGRTGLNTEAFF. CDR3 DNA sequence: TGCAGTGCTAGAGGAAGGACAGGGCTAAACACTGAAGCTTTCTTT.

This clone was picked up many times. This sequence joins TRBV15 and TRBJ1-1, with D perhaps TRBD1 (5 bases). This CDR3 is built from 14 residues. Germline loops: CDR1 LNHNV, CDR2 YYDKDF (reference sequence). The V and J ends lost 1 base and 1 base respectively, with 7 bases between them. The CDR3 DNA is TGTGCCACCAGCAGAGGCAGGGAGAACACTGAAGCTTTCTTT. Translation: CATSRGRENTEAFF.

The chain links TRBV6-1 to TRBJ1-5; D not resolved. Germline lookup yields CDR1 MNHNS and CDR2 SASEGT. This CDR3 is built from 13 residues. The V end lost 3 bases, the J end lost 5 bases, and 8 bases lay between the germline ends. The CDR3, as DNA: TGTGCCAGCAGTGAGGGCCTTTATCAGCCCCAGCATTTT. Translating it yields CASSEGLYQPQHF.

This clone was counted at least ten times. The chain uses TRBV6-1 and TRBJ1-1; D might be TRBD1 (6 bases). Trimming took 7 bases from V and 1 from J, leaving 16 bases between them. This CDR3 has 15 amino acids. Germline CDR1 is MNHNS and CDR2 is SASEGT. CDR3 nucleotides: TGTGCCAGCATTACCAACAGGGAGTGGAACACTGAAGCTTTCTTT. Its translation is CASITNREWNTEAFF.

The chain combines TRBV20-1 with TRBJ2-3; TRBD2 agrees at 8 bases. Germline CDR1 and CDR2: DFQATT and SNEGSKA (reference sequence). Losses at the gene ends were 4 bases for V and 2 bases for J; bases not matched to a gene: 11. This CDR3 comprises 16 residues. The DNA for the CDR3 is TGCAGTGCTACTAGTATCTCGGGGGGGTTCACAGATACGCAGTATTTT. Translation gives CSATSISGGFTDTQYF.

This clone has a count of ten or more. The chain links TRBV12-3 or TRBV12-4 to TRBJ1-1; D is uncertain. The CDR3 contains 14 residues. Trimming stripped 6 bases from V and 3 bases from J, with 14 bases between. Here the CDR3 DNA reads TGTGCCAGCAGGAGATCTGGTCCGGACACTGAAGCTTTCTTT. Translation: CASRRSGPDTEAFF.